The clone carrying this T cell receptor (beta chain) has more than one count but fewer than ten. Its antigen remains unknown. These data originate in a study of response to subunit inactivated influenza vaccine. Regarding the study as a whole: A suggestion made by the authors is that each seasonal influenza vaccination recruits few new T cells.

TCRdb ran MiXCR on the RT-PCR reads and lists one entry per CDR3 protein. The profile shows approximately 570,000 distinct CDR3 sequences, approximately 7.6% of them singletons. The input for sequencing was PBMCs from blood, taken about 23 months after vaccination. This TCR came from a man in his fifties or sixties who received an inactivated influenza vaccine.

The CDR3, as DNA: TGCGCCAGCACTCAAGATTCCAGTCAAGAGACCCAGTACTTC. Its translation: CASTQDSSQETQYF. The V and J genes are TRBV5-1 and TRBJ2-5; D is undetermined. This CDR3 comprises 14 residues. V was pared by 6 bases and J by 2 bases, with 14 bases between. Germline values: CDR1 SGHRS, CDR2 YFSETQ.